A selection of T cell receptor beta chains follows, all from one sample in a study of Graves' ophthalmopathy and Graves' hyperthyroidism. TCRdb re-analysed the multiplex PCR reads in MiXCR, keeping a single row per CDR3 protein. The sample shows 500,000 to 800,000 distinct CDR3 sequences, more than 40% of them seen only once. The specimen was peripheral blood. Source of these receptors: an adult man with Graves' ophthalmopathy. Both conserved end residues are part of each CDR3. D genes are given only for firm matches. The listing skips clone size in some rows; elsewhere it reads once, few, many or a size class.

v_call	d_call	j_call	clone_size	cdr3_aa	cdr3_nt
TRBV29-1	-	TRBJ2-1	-	CSVEVRVLNEQFF	TGCAGCGTTGAGGTTCGGGTCCTCAATGAGCAGTTCTTC
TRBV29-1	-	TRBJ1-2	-	CSGRGYGYTF	TGCAGTGGAAGGGGCTATGGCTACACCTTC
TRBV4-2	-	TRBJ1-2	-	CASSQGATGYTF	TGTGCCAGCAGCCAAGGGGCTACGGGCTACACCTTC
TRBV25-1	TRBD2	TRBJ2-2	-	CASSEKREGTGELFF	TGTGCCAGCAGTGAGAAGCGGGAGGGCACCGGGGAGCTGTTTTTT
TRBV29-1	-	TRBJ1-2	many	CSVGSGYTF	TGCAGCGTTGGGTCTGGCTACACCTTC
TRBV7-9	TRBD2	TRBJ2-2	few	CASSPYGGTRGTGELFF	TGTGCCAGCAGCCCTTATGGCGGGACTAGGGGCACCGGGGAGCTGTTTTTT
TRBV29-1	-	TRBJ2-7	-	CSLGMDGTYEQYF	TGCAGCTTGGGAATGGACGGAACCTACGAGCAGTACTTC
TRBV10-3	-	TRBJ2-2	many	CAISEGADTGELFF	TGTGCCATCAGTGAGGGGGCCGACACCGGGGAGCTGTTTTTT
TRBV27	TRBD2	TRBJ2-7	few	CASSPVGTSGIYEQYF	TGTGCCAGCAGTCCAGTAGGGACTAGCGGGATTTACGAGCAGTACTTC
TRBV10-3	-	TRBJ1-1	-	CASSEAKGGENTEAFF	TGTGCCAGCAGTGAAGCGAAGGGAGGGGAGAACACTGAAGCTTTCTTT
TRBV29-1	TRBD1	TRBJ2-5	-	CSVATGNNQPQYF	TGCAGCGTAGCGACAGGGAACAATCAGCCCCAGTACTTC
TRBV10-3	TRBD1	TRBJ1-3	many	CATTGTGGPGNTIYF	TGTGCCACAACCGGGACAGGGGGGCCTGGAAACACCATATATTTT
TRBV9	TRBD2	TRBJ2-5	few	CASTPLAGEETQYF	TGTGCCAGCACCCCACTAGCGGGGGAGGAGACCCAGTACTTC
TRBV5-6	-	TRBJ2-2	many	CVTSGTPTGELFF	TGTGTCACTTCCGGGACGCCAACCGGGGAGCTGTTTTTT
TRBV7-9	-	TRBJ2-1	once	CASSTGTNEQFF	TGTGCCAGCTCAACAGGGACCAATGAGCAGTTCTTC
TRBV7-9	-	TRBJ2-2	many	CASSLMAGVNTGELFF	TGTGCCAGCAGCTTAATGGCAGGGGTCAACACCGGGGAGCTGTTTTTT
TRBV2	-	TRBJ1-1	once	CASISESEAFF	TGTGCCAGCATTTCGGAGTCTGAAGCTTTCTTT
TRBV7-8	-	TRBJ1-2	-	CASSPREGDTF	TGTGCCAGCAGCCCCCGGGAGGGCGACACCTTC
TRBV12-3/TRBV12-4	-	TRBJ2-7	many	CASGSPGEQYF	TGTGCTAGTGGTTCCCCGGGGGAGCAGTACTTC
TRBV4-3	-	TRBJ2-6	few	CASSQVLLSGANVLTF	TGCGCCAGCAGCCAAGTCCTTCTCTCTGGGGCCAACGTCCTGACTTTC
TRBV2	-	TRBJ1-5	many	CASSAENNQPQHF	TGTGCCAGCAGTGCAGAAAACAATCAGCCCCAGCATTTT
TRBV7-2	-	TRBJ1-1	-	CASGLVSDTEAFF	TGTGCCAGCGGCTTAGTCTCGGACACCGAGGCTTTCTTT
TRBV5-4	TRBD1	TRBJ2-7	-	CASSLDRGRYEQYF	TGTGCCAGCAGCTTGGACAGGGGGCGGTACGAGCAGTACTTC
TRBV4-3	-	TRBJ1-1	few	CASSQGQRGHTEAFF	TGCGCCAGCAGCCAAGGACAGCGGGGGCACACTGAAGCTTTCTTT
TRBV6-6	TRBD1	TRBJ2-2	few	CASRNDRGAGELFF	TGTGCCAGCAGAAATGACAGGGGGGCCGGGGAGCTGTTTTTT
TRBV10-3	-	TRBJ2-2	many	CAIRLQGLTGELFF	TGTGCCATCAGACTACAGGGTTTGACCGGGGAGCTGTTTTTT
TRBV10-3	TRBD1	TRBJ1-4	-	CAIGDAGTGQEKLFF	TGTGCCATCGGGGATGCCGGGACAGGGCAAGAAAAACTGTTTTTT
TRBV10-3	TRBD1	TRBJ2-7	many	CAISEGTGYDEQYF	TGTGCCATCAGTGAGGGGACAGGGTATGACGAGCAGTACTTC
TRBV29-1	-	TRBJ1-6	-	CSDPDSYNSPLHF	TGCAGCGACCCGGACAGCTATAATTCACCCCTCCACTTT
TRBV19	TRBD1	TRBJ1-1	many	CASRGDRGNTEAFF	TGTGCCAGTAGAGGAGACAGGGGGAACACTGAAGCTTTCTTT
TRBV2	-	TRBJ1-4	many	CASSVRVPGEKLFF	TGTGCCAGCAGTGTCCGGGTGCCGGGGGAAAAACTGTTTTTT
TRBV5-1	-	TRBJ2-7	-	CASSPLRWDISYEQYF	TGCGCCAGCAGCCCCTTACGCTGGGATATCTCCTACGAGCAGTACTTC
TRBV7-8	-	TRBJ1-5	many	CASSLSGPQHF	TGTGCCAGCAGCTTGAGTGGGCCCCAGCATTTT
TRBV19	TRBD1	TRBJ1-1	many	CASSLQGAYTEAFF	TGTGCCAGTAGTTTACAGGGGGCATACACTGAAGCTTTCTTT
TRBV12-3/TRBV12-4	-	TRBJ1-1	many	CASSMADSGRAFF	TGTGCCAGCAGCATGGCGGACAGCGGGAGGGCTTTCTTT
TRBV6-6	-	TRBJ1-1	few	CASSWGNIGNTEAFF	TGTGCCAGCAGTTGGGGTAACATTGGGAACACTGAAGCTTTCTTT
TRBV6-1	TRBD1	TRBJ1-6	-	CASSEAQGESPLHF	TGTGCCAGCAGTGAAGCGCAGGGGGAGTCACCCCTCCACTTT
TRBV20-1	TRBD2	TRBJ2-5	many	CSARATSGRFQETQYF	TGCAGTGCTAGGGCTACTAGCGGGAGATTCCAAGAGACCCAGTACTTC
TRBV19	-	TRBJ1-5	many	CASSISFGFGGNQPQHF	TGTGCCAGTAGTATAAGTTTTGGGTTTGGGGGCAATCAGCCCCAGCATTTT
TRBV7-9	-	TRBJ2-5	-	CASSLSTGYQETQYF	TGTGCCAGCAGCTTAAGTACGGGGTACCAAGAGACCCAGTACTTC
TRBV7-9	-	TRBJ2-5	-	CASSTEGRASGTQYF	TGTGCCAGCAGCACCGAAGGGAGAGCGAGTGGGACCCAGTACTTC
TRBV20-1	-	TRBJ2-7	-	CSPRTVTTYEQYF	TGCAGTCCCCGGACAGTTACGACCTACGAGCAGTACTTC
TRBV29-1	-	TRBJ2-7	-	CSYVVGIPEQYF	TGCAGTTACGTCGTCGGGATCCCCGAGCAGTACTTC
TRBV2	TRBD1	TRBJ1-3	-	CASSQGDSSGNTIYF	TGTGCCAGCAGCCAAGGGGACAGCTCTGGAAACACCATATATTTT
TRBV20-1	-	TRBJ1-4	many	CSARDRRRAGGEKLFF	TGCAGTGCTAGAGATCGTAGGCGGGCAGGTGGTGAAAAACTGTTTTTT
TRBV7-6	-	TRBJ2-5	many	CASSLVGQGPGETQYF	TGTGCCAGCAGCTTAGTGGGGCAGGGGCCGGGAGAGACCCAGTACTTC
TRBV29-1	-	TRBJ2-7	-	CAWSVQLPEQYF	TGTGCCTGGAGTGTACAACTCCCCGAGCAGTACTTC
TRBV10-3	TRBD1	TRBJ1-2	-	CAIRGDRSYGYTF	TGTGCCATCAGGGGGGACAGGTCCTATGGCTACACCTTC
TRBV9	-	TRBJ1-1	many	CASSGAGGAFF	TGTGCCAGCAGCGGAGCTGGTGGAGCTTTCTTT
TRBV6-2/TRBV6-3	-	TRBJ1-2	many	CASSKGDYGYTF	TGTGCCAGCAGTAAGGGGGATTATGGCTACACCTTC
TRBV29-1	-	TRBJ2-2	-	CSVVVGGSNTGELFF	TGCAGCGTTGTGGTGGGAGGTTCGAACACCGGGGAGCTGTTTTTT
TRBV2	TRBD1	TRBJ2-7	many	CASRAGTGVSYEQYF	TGTGCCAGCAGAGCTGGGACAGGGGTCTCCTACGAGCAGTACTTC
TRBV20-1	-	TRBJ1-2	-	CSARVGGRNYGYTF	TGCAGTGCTAGAGTTGGGGGGCGCAACTATGGCTACACCTTC
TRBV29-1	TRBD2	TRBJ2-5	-	CSVSRAGTSGQETQYF	TGCAGCGTTTCCAGGGCGGGGACTAGTGGGCAAGAGACCCAGTACTTC
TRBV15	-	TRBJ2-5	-	CAASSQVGETQYF	TGTGCCGCCAGCAGCCAAGTGGGAGAGACCCAGTACTTC
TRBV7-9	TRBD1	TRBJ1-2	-	CASSLMGQNYGYTF	TGTGCCAGCAGCTTGATGGGACAGAACTATGGCTACACCTTC
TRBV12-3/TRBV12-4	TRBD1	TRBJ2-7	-	CASSPPLGQGIEYEQYF	TGTGCCAGCAGCCCCCCGTTGGGACAGGGGATCGAATACGAGCAGTACTTC